The 6 T cell receptor beta chains reported below all come from one sample, sequenced in a study of CD8 T cells in Susac syndrome. RNA totalling roughly 0.5 to 1 ug underwent reverse transcription with random hexamers. MiXCR, run by TCRdb on the immunoSEQ multiplex PCR reads, gives a single entry per CDR3 protein. The data hold 150,000 to 200,000 distinct CDR3 sequences, with nearly 97% observed a single time. Material: CD4+ T cells from PBMCs. The receptors originated from a human donor with Susac syndrome.

This chain connects TRBV3-1 to TRBJ1-2; D ambiguous. The CDR3 has 14 residues. Germline V gene data show CDR1 as LGHDT and CDR2 as YNNKEL (reference sequence). V was trimmed by 0 bases and J by 5 bases, leaving 10 bases between them. The CDR3 spells CASSQEGGVYGYTF. The CDR3 bases are TGTGCCAGCAGCCAAGAAGGCGGTGTGTATGGCTACACCTTC.

The sample holds one count of this clonotype. The chain uses TRBV30 and TRBJ2-5; perhaps D is TRBD1 or TRBD2 (6 bases each). Germline-derived CDR1 and CDR2 are GTSNPN and SVGIG (reference sequence). The CDR3 is made up of 13 amino acids. V lost 4 bases and J lost 4, with 13 bases in between. The CDR3 sequence: CAWIERGRETQYF. CDR3 nucleotide sequence: TGTGCCTGGATCGAACGGGGGCGAGAGACCCAGTACTTC.

The rearrangement uses TRBV14 and TRBJ1-1; D gene uncertain. V shed 4 bases and J shed 0 bases, with 12 bases lying between them. This CDR3 region has 15 residues. Germline V gives CDR1 SGHDN, CDR2 FVKESK. The CDR3 region has the DNA TGTGCCAGCAGCCCCCTCGTAGGGCTGAACACTGAAGCTTTCTTT. As protein: CASSPLVGLNTEAFF.

The CDR3 reads CAWSPLGQGWDQPQHF. In DNA, the CDR3 is TGTGCCTGGAGCCCACTGGGCCAGGGCTGGGATCAGCCCCAGCATTTT. This sequence joins TRBV30 and TRBJ1-5, with a tentative D call TRBD1 (5 bases). The CDR3 consists of 16 residues. Germline V lookup: CDR1 GTSNPN, CDR2 SVGIG (reference sequence). V lost 3 bases to trimming and J lost 5 bases, with 20 bases between them.

J is TRBJ2-7 and V is TRBV4-1; TRBD1 matches at 9 bases. In germline, CDR1 is MGHRA, CDR2 YSYEKL. The CDR3 is 18 residues long. V dropped 0 bases and J dropped 2; count of bases not matched to a gene: 11. The CDR3 DNA sequence: TGCGCCAGCAGCCAAGATTACCCTGGGACAGGGAGAGCCTACGAGCAGTACTTC. Amino acid sequence: CASSQDYPGTGRAYEQYF.

The V call is TRBV29-1, the J call TRBJ2-7; perhaps TRBD1 as D (6 bases). Germline V CDR1 and CDR2: SQVTM, ANQGSEA. V lost 6 bases, J lost 0 bases, and 15 bases lay in between. This CDR3 contains 14 residues. CDR3: CSVRGHLSSYEQYF. In DNA form, the CDR3 reads TGCAGCGTCAGGGGACACCTTAGCTCCTACGAGCAGTACTTC.